A selection of T cell receptor beta chains follows, all from one sample in a study of identical twins. In TCRdb, the 5' RACE reads were re-called with MiXCR into one record per CDR3 protein. The profile covers approximately 890,000 distinct CDR3 sequences, with roughly an eighth appearing a single time and roughly 1.5% taken by the ten largest. This same sample was also part of a study on yellow fever vaccine responses in identical twins.

Sequencing was done on a sample of PBMCs. The receptor set was obtained from a woman under 30 in good health. Each CDR3 is given with its conserved first and last residue. The order of the fields is D gene, V gene, clone size, CDR3 length, J gene, CDR3 protein, CDR3 DNA. A D gene is named only where the DNA matches it firmly. Where a row states a size, it is once, few, many or the class of an expanded clone; other rows omit it.

-	TRBV7-8	-	14	TRBJ1-6	CASSQRGKNSPLHF	TGTGCCAGCAGTCAGAGAGGGAAGAATTCACCCCTCCACTTT
-	TRBV4-1	once	13	TRBJ2-5	CASTQDLEETQYF	TGCGCCAGCACCCAAGACCTGGAAGAGACCCAGTACTTC
-	TRBV20-1	few	14	TRBJ2-1	CSATTGKTHNEQFF	TGCAGTGCTACCACCGGGAAGACGCACAATGAGCAGTTCTTC
-	TRBV10-3	-	13	TRBJ1-1	CAITGDMNTEAFF	TGTGCCATCACAGGGGACATGAACACTGAAGCTTTCTTT
TRBD1	TRBV12-3/TRBV12-4	-	15	TRBJ1-5	CASSGYRGSGQPQHF	TGTGCCAGCAGTGGATACAGGGGCTCGGGTCAGCCCCAGCATTTT
-	TRBV5-1	few	15	TRBJ2-2	CASSPEAVWTGELFF	TGCGCCAGCAGCCCCGAGGCCGTTTGGACCGGGGAGCTGTTTTTT
-	TRBV11-2	few	14	TRBJ2-1	CASSHPDSYNEQFF	TGTGCCAGCAGCCACCCCGACAGTTACAATGAGCAGTTCTTC
TRBD1	TRBV6-1	few	16	TRBJ2-1	CASSRESGTGRDEQFF	TGTGCCAGCAGCCGAGAATCCGGGACAGGGAGGGATGAGCAGTTCTTC
-	TRBV28	few	14	TRBJ2-1	CASTSAPFTDEQFF	TGTGCCAGCACATCAGCTCCATTCACCGATGAGCAGTTCTTC
-	TRBV3-1	-	14	TRBJ2-3	CASSAVAGTDTQYF	TGTGCCAGCAGCGCAGTAGCGGGCACAGATACGCAGTATTTT
TRBD1	TRBV10-3	few	14	TRBJ1-1	CAITLGDRSTEAFF	TGTGCCATCACCCTGGGGGACAGGAGCACTGAAGCTTTCTTT
-	TRBV20-1	few	13	TRBJ1-5	CSANRISNQPQHF	TGCAGTGCCAACAGAATTAGCAATCAGCCCCAGCATTTT
-	TRBV10-3	many	14	TRBJ2-7	CAISDRGRNYEQYF	TGTGCCATCAGTGATAGAGGGAGGAACTACGAGCAGTACTTC
-	TRBV7-9	-	15	TRBJ2-3	CASSSAGPSTDTQYF	TGTGCCAGCAGCTCCGCAGGGCCCAGCACAGATACGCAGTATTTT
-	TRBV6-1	-	13	TRBJ1-1	CASSTGIGTEAFF	TGTGCCAGCAGTACAGGGATAGGGACTGAAGCTTTCTTT
TRBD2	TRBV19	-	19	TRBJ2-1	CASRPWTSGATSSYNEQFF	TGTGCCAGTAGACCCTGGACTAGCGGGGCGACTTCTTCCTACAATGAGCAGTTCTTC
-	TRBV6-1	few	15	TRBJ1-2	CASRPDGTSNYGYTF	TGTGCCAGCAGACCCGACGGGACATCTAACTATGGCTACACCTTC
TRBD2	TRBV28	-	16	TRBJ2-3	CASSFTSGLAGRTQYF	TGTGCCAGCAGTTTTACGTCGGGACTAGCGGGGCGTACGCAGTATTTT
-	TRBV10-3	many	14	TRBJ1-6	CAISERAGDSPLHF	TGTGCCATCAGTGAGCGTGCGGGGGATTCACCCCTCCACTTT
-	TRBV20-1	-	13	TRBJ2-1	CSAFRGPDNEQFF	TGCAGTGCGTTTCGGGGGCCGGACAATGAGCAGTTCTTC
-	TRBV5-6	many	14	TRBJ2-2	CASSLSPNTGELFF	TGTGCCAGCAGCCTCAGCCCGAACACCGGGGAGCTGTTTTTT
TRBD1	TRBV6-1	few	15	TRBJ2-2	CASSTPGQRTGELFF	TGTGCCAGCAGTACCCCGGGACAGCGGACCGGGGAGCTGTTTTTT
-	TRBV12-3/TRBV12-4	-	14	TRBJ2-1	CASSLRNSYNEQFF	TGTGCCAGCAGTTTACGGAACAGCTACAATGAGCAGTTCTTC
-	TRBV4-1	few	14	TRBJ1-2	CASTLSGHNYGYTF	TGCGCCAGCACCTTATCGGGACACAACTATGGCTACACCTTC
-	TRBV3-1	few	14	TRBJ1-2	CASSQEHPGRGYTF	TGTGCCAGCAGCCAAGAACACCCAGGGAGAGGCTACACCTTC
-	TRBV20-1	-	15	TRBJ2-5	CSASQSPGLQETQYF	TGCAGTGCTAGCCAGTCTCCGGGGTTACAAGAGACCCAGTACTTC
TRBD2	TRBV27	few	18	TRBJ2-2	CASRGQGGLAGNTGELFF	TGTGCCAGCAGGGGACAGGGGGGACTAGCGGGAAACACCGGGGAGCTGTTTTTT
TRBD1	TRBV12-3/TRBV12-4	-	14	TRBJ1-5	CASGEGGAYQPQHF	TGTGCCAGCGGGGAAGGGGGCGCGTATCAGCCCCAGCATTTT
TRBD1	TRBV3-1	-	16	TRBJ2-1	CASSRSGQGRSNEQFF	TGTGCCAGCAGCCGCTCGGGACAGGGGCGTAGCAATGAGCAGTTCTTC
TRBD2	TRBV2	-	16	TRBJ2-1	CASSGNIAGVPNEQFF	TGTGCCAGCAGTGGAAACATAGCGGGAGTTCCCAATGAGCAGTTCTTC
TRBD1	TRBV4-1	few	14	TRBJ1-4	CASLPTGRNEKLFF	TGCGCCAGCCTTCCGACAGGGAGGAATGAAAAACTGTTTTTT
-	TRBV15	many	15	TRBJ2-5	CATSRDGLWGETQYF	TGTGCCACCAGCAGAGATGGTCTTTGGGGGGAGACCCAGTACTTC
TRBD2	TRBV20-1	few	16	TRBJ2-5	CSARARLAGGKETQYF	TGCAGTGCTAGAGCCAGACTAGCGGGAGGCAAGGAGACCCAGTACTTC
TRBD1	TRBV29-1	few	16	TRBJ2-1	CSVPGTGGVRYNEQFF	TGCAGCGTTCCCGGGACAGGGGGAGTACGTTACAATGAGCAGTTCTTC
-	TRBV4-1	few	14	TRBJ2-1	CASSQETSSDEQFF	TGCGCCAGCAGCCAAGAAACTAGCTCGGATGAGCAGTTCTTC
-	TRBV7-9	many	16	TRBJ1-1	CASSLERGAANTEAFF	TGTGCCAGCAGCTTAGAACGGGGGGCGGCGAACACTGAAGCTTTCTTT
-	TRBV4-1	-	16	TRBJ2-5	CASSQERGRQAETQYF	TGCGCCAGCAGCCAAGAACGGGGTCGACAGGCGGAGACCCAGTACTTC
TRBD2	TRBV7-2	few	15	TRBJ2-1	CASSFRAGVTNEQFF	TGTGCCAGCAGCTTTAGGGCGGGAGTAACCAATGAGCAGTTCTTC
-	TRBV19	-	15	TRBJ1-2	CASSRRRPRPGGYTF	TGTGCCAGTAGTAGGCGCCGGCCCAGACCGGGCGGCTACACCTTC
-	TRBV12-3/TRBV12-4	few	14	TRBJ1-5	CASSFSQGHQPQHF	TGTGCCAGCAGTTTTTCGCAGGGACATCAGCCCCAGCATTTT
-	TRBV18	-	13	TRBJ2-5	CASSPGLDETQYF	TGTGCCAGCTCACCAGGGCTAGATGAGACCCAGTACTTC
TRBD1	TRBV29-1	few	14	TRBJ1-1	CSVAGTGTNTEAFF	TGCAGCGTGGCCGGGACAGGGACGAACACTGAAGCTTTCTTT